This T cell receptor beta chain emerged from a study of human T cells and chemical hapten exposure. Indicated time point: patch test 1, 2 weeks after DPC sensitization. Treatment here: therapeutic diphenylcyclopropenone sensitization with weekly scalp DPC. The V end was cut by 6 bases, the J end by 5 bases, with 13 bases between. The CDR3 sequence is 13 residues long. Germline assignment: CDR1 MDHEN and CDR2 SYDVKM. MiXCR, applied by TCRdb to the RACE reads, yields one record per CDR3 protein. The repertoire holds roughly 200,000 distinct CDR3 sequences, with around 24% as singletons. This TCR came from a woman aged 50 to 60 with alopecia areata. Some clones in this sample may be carry-over from other donors' samples. Specimen: whole blood, collected in connection with sensitization to the hapten diphenylcyclopropenone (DPC). The chain links TRBV28 to TRBJ2-5; D is unclear. Here the CDR3 reads CASSPSPRETQYF. The CDR3 nucleotides are TGTGCCAGCAGCCCCAGCCCTCGGGAGACCCAGTACTTC.